Below, one T cell receptor (beta chain) is given with its context. Antigen unknown. The sample is drawn from a study of cytomegalovirus exposure and HLA in healthy donors. As for the study in general: Researchers previously reported finding 90 million to 120 million unique TCR beta sequences from approximately 200 million T cells. Study conclusions and caveats: Information on immune exposure was restricted to one variable (CMV serostatus). The study found most TCR sequences rare, yet found some public TCRs in many donors.

PCR primers comprised 60 Vbeta and 13 Jbeta primers. Assay: immunoSEQ multiplex PCR; the TCRdb copy retains only in-frame clones and omits some. The sample includes 100,000 to 150,000 clones, around 83% of them seen just once. This receptor was identified in a girl aged 2 to 9 in good health and CMV-seronegative. Sequences were obtained from PBMCs.

The CDR3 sequence: CASSVGLAGDLYEQYF. The CDR3 DNA sequence: TGTGCCAGCAGCGTTGGACTAGCGGGGGACCTCTACGAGCAGTACTTC. The J gene is TRBJ2-5, the V gene TRBV5-6; 13 nucleotides agree with TRBD2. Matching the DNA end better, TRBJ2-7 makes the J call doubtful. Germline CDR1 is SGHDT and CDR2 is YYEEEE. The CDR3 is 16 amino acids.